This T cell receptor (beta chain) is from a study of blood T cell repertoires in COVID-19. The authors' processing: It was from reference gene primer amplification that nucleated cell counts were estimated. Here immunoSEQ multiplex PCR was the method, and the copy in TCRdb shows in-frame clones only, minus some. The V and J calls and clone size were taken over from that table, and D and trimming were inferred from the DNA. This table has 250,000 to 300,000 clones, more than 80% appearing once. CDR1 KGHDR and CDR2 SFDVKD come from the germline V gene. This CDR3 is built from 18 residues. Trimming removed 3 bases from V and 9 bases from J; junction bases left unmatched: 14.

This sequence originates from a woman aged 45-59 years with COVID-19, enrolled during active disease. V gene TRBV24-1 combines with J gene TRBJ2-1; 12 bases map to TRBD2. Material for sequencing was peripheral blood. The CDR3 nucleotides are TGTGCCACCAGTGATGGCCCCGTGGCTAGCGGGAGGGGGGGTGAGCAGTTCTTC. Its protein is CATSDGPVASGRGGEQFF.